This paragraph reports one TCR beta chain. The antigen remains unidentified. This beta chain is an off-target read within a library intended for alpha chains, so its frequency means little. The data were obtained in a study of spatial heterogeneity in lung cancer. Study-wide results and limits: Expanded intratumoral alpha and beta TCR counts tracked tumor mutation counts.

Using its own MiXCR run on the 5' RACE reads, TCRdb lists one record per CDR3 protein. The sample carries about 9,800 distinct CDR3 sequences, approximately 50% recorded once. Time point specified: sample taken at primary tumor resection. The donor population consisted of approximately 70 patients with untreated, early-stage non-small cell lung cancer. The clonotype was recovered from a female donor with early-stage non-small cell lung cancer. The source was lung tumor tissue, collected at surgery.

CDR3 DNA: TGTGCCAGCATAACCGGGCCCCGAGCGGGCCCCGGGGAGCTGTTTTTT. Its protein is CASITGPRAGPGELFF. The chain joins TRBV7-9 to TRBJ2-2; D is possibly TRBD2 (6 bases). Trimming took 7 bases from V and 6 from J, leaving 21 bases between them. Germline values: CDR1 SEHNR, CDR2 FQNEAQ (reference sequence). The CDR3 has 16 residues. The whole variable domain, filled in from reference TRBV7-9 and TRBJ2-2, reads DTGVSQNPRHKITKRGQNVTFRCDPISEHNRLYWYRQTLGQGPEFLTYFQNEAQLEKSRLLSDRFSAERPKGSFSTLEIQRTEQGDSAMYLCASITGPRAGPGELFFGEGSRLTVL.